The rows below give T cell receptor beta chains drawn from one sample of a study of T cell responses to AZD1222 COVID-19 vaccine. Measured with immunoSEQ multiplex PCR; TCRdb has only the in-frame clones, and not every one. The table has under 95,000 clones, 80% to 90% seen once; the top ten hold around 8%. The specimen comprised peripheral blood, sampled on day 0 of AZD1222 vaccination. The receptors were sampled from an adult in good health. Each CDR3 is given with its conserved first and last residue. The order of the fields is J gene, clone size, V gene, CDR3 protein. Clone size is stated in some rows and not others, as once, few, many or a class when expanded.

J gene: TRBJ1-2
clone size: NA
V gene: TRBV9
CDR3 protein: CASGVSGGPYGYTF

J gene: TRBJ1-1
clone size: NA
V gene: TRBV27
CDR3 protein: CASSLSSGRLNTEAFF

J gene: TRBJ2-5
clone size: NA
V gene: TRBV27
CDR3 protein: CASSPQRETAETQYF

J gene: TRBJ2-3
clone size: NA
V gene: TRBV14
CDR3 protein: CASSQYGPGLAGMNTQYF

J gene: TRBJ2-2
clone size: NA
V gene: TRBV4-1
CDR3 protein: CASSQDRNTGELFF

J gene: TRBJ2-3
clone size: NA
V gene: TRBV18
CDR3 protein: CASSPLGLAGADTQYF

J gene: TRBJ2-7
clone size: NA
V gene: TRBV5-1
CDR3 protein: CASSAGSTYEQYF

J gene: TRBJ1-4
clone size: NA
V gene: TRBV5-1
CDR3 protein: CASSLYQEPNEKLFF

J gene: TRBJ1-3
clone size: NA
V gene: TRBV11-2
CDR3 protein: CASSFTGLTGNTIYF

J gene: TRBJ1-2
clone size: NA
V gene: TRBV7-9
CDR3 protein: CASSLAAGVDYGYTF

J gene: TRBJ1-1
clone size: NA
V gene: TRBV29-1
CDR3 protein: CSGSWYTEAFF

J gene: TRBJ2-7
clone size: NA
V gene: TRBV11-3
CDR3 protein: CASSLKSDEQYF

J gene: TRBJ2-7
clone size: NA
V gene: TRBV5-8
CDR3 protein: CASSRQGYEQYF

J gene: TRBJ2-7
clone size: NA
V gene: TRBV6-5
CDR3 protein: CASSQPTIFNEQYF

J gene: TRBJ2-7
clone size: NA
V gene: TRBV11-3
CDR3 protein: CASSLAGRTGGSYEQYF

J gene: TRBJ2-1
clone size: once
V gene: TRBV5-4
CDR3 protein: CASSLGPSGIPYNEQFF

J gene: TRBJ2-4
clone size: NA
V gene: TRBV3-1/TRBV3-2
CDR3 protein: CASSQGLAKNIQYF

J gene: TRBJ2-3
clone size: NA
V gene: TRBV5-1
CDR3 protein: CASSPGTPDTDTQYF

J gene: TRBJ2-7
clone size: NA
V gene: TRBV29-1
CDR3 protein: CSTTGGPNSYEQYF

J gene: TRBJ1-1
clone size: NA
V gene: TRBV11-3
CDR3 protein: CASSPGQGGTEAFF

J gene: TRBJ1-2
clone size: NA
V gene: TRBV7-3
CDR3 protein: CASSLLQASNYGYTF

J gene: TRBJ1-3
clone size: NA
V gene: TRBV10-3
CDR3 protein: CAIRPPWTGSHSGNTIYF

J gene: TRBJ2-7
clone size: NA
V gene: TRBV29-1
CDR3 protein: CSVQTGGGYEQYF

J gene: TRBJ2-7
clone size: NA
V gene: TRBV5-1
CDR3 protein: CASSLSTGLAGAGEQYF

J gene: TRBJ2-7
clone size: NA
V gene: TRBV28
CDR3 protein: CASSLRGTGGNYEQYF

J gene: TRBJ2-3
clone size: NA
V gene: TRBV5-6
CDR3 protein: CASSASGSGASTDTQYF

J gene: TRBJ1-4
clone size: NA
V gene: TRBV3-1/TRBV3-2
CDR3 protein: CASSPLRGEKLFF

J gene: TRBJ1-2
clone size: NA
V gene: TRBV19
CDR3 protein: CAIWDMVNYGYTF

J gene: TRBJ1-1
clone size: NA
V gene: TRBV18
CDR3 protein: CASSLTGKVSEAFF

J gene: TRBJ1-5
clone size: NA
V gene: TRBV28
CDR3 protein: CATGALMEPQHF

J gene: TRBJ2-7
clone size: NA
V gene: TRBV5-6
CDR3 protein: CASSRISTSGSSYEQYF

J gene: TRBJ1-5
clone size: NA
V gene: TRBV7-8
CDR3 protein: CASSLVQGGQPQHF

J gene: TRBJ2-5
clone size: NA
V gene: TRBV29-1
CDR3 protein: CSVGAGTGGETQYF

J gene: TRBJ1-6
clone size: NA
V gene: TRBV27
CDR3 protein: CASRISGGVNSPLHF

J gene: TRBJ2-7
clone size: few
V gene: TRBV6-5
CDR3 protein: CASSPEDSYEQYF

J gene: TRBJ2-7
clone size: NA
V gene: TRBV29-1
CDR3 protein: CSVEDRAYEQYF

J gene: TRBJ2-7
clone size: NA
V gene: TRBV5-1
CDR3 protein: CASSLYPAYEQYF

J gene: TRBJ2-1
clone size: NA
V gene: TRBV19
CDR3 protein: CASSILAAREQFF

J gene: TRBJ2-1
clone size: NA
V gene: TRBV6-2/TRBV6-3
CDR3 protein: CASSVNLAGSYNEQFF

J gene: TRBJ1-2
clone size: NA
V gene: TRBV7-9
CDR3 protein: CASSETRTEKYGYTF

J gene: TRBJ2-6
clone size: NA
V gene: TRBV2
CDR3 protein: CASRVFQSSGANVLTF

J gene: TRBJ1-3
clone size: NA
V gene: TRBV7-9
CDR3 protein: CASSLRRASNTIYF

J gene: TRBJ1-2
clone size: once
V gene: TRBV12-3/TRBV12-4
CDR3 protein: CASSIGQGSGYTF

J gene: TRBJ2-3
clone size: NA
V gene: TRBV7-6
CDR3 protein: CASSLGSSGSADTQYF

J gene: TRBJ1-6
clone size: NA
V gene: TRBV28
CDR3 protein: CASKNEDSNNSPLHF

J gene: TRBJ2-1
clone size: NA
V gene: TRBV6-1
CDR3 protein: CASSEANRDRFF

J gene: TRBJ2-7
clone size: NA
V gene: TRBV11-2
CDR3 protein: CASSLGGIWDEQYF

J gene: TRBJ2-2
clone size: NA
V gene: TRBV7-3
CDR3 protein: CASSVPNTGELFF

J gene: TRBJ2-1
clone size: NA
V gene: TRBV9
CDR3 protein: CASSVAGLAVYNEQFF

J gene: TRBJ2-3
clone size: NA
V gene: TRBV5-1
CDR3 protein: CASSSHTASTDTQYF

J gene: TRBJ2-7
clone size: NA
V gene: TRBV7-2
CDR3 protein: CASSLARTSGSGHEQYF

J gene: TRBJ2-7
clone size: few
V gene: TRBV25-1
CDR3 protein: CASSESPGHLGYYEQYF

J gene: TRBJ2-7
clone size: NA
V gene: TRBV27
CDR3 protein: CASTSGGADSYEQYF

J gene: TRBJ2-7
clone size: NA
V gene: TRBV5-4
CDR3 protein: CASSSTYRALKQYF

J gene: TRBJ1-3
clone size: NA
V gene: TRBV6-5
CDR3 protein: CASSYRGGSGNTIYF

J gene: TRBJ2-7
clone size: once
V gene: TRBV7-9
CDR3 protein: CASSPGTGGEYWSYEQYF